This T cell receptor (beta chain) was captured in a study of blood T cells in healthy people across ages. This clonotype appeared a few times. Combining a sample-barcoded 5' primer with a J-beta primer mix, a second PCR ran for roughly 7 to 12 cycles. Using its own MiXCR run on the 5' RACE reads, TCRdb lists one record per CDR3 protein. Of 1,500,000 or so distinct CDR3 sequences in the sample, around 59% are singletons; the top ten hold roughly 6.3%. Germline V gene data show CDR1 as DFQATT and CDR2 as SNEGSKA (reference sequence). The CDR3 runs to 15 residues. The ends were cut back, 0 bases at V and 4 bases at J, with 14 bases in the middle.

The genes are TRBV20-1 and TRBJ2-3; perhaps D is TRBD1 or TRBD2 (6 bases each). Sequences were obtained from blood. The TCR comes from a man between 18 and 35 years old in good health. CDR3 amino acids: CSARDEGGDSDTQYF. In nucleotides, the CDR3 is TGCAGTGCTAGAGATGAGGGGGGAGACTCAGATACGCAGTATTTT.